Shown below are 21 T cell receptor beta chains from a single sample sequenced in a study of cytomegalovirus exposure and HLA in healthy donors. Data came from immunoSEQ multiplex PCR; TCRdb stores just in-frame clones and leaves some out. This table holds a few hundred thousand clones, around 91% found once. Sequenced sample: PBMCs. The receptors here all came from a woman aged 18 to 35 in good health and CMV-seronegative.

V usage is TRBV10-3 and J usage is TRBJ1-5; D remains unclear. The CDR3 contains 12 residues. Trimming left V 6 bases short and J 7 bases short, with 10 bases between. Per the germline V gene, CDR1 is ENHRY and CDR2 is SYGVKD. The CDR3 nucleotides read TGTGCCATCAGCGGGGAGGGACAGCCCCAGCATTTT. It codes for CAISGEGQPQHF.

The chain uses TRBV14 and TRBJ2-1; TRBD1 agrees at 7 bases. Trimming cost V 1 base and J 8 bases; bases outside gene matches: 11. Germline CDR1 is SGHDN and CDR2 is FVKESK. CDR3 length: 16 amino acids. CDR3 DNA: TGTGCCAGCAGCCAAGGAATGCTCAGGGGGTCCCATGAGCAGTTCTTC. As protein: CASSQGMLRGSHEQFF. The whole variable domain, remainder taken from reference TRBV14 and TRBJ2-1, is EAGVTQFPSHSVIEKGQTVTLRCDPISGHDNLYWYRRVMGKEIKFLLHFVKESKQDESGMPNNRFLAERTGGTYSTLKVQPAELEDSGVYFCASSQGMLRGSHEQFFGPGTRLTVL.

CDR3 in amino acids: CASSLRALWGPDTQYF. CDR3 sequence (DNA): TGTGCCAGCAGCTTGAGAGCCCTATGGGGGCCAGATACGCAGTATTTT. This rearrangement joins TRBV5-8 to TRBJ2-3, with D possibly matching TRBD1 (6 bases). The CDR3 sequence is 16 residues long. Germline V gene lookup returns CDR1 SGHTS and CDR2 YDEGEE. Trimming took off 1 base at V and 4 bases at J, with 16 bases between the two ends.

The gene calls are TRBV2 and TRBJ1-1; the D is unclear. The CDR3 contains 13 residues. CDR1 and CDR2 from the germline V gene are SNHLY and FYNNEI. Trimming shortened V by 6 bases and J by 0 bases, and 8 bases separated the two germline ends. CDR3 coding DNA: TGTGCCAGCAGCCTCTACCTGAACACTGAAGCTTTCTTT. It yields the protein CASSLYLNTEAFF. Drawing the rest from reference TRBV2 and TRBJ1-1, the complete variable domain is EPEVTQTPSHQVTQMGQEVILRCVPISNHLYFYWYRQILGQKVEFLVSFYNNEISEKSEIFDDQFSVERPDGSNFTLKIRSTKLEDSAMYFCASSLYLNTEAFFGQGTRLTVV.

The chain recombines TRBV6-1 with TRBJ2-3; perhaps TRBD2 as D (7 bases). Trimming took 1 base from V and 5 from J, leaving 13 bases between them. Germline V gene data show CDR1 as MNHNS and CDR2 as SASEGT. The CDR3 loop spans 15 amino acids. The CDR3 reads CASSEGRGLRDTQYF. The CDR3 DNA reads TGTGCCAGCAGTGAAGGGCGGGGGCTTAGAGATACGCAGTATTTT.

The gene calls are TRBV4-3 and TRBJ2-6, with 9 bases matching TRBD1. Trimming removed 4 bases from V and 0 bases from J; junction bases left unmatched: 10. This CDR3 has 19 amino acids. CDR1 is LGHNA and CDR2 is YSLEER in the germline V gene. The CDR3 protein is CASSPQWTGVLSGANVLTF. CDR3 sequence (DNA): TGCGCCAGCAGCCCTCAGTGGACAGGGGTCCTCTCTGGGGCCAACGTCCTGACTTTC.

The gene calls are TRBV6-5 and TRBJ1-2; possible D gene TRBD1, 6 bases. The CDR3 sequence is 12 residues long. The germline gives CDR1 MNHEY, CDR2 SVGAGI. The V end lost 8 bases, the J end lost 8 bases, and 15 bases lay between the germline ends. The CDR3 loop is CASASGGQGYTF. The DNA of the CDR3 is TGTGCCAGCGCATCGGGGGGGCAGGGCTACACCTTC.

J is TRBJ2-6 and V is TRBV19, with D unclear. The V end was cut by 4 bases, the J end by 4 bases, with 8 bases between. CDR1 and CDR2 from the germline V gene are LNHDA and SQIVND (reference sequence). The CDR3 extends over 14 amino acids. The CDR3 nucleotides read TGTGCCAGTAGTACGACTTTAGGGGCCAACGTCCTGACTTTC. Its translation: CASSTTLGANVLTF.

This chain connects TRBV5-5 to TRBJ2-3, with a weak D call TRBD1 (6 bases). CDR3 length: 14 residues. From germline, CDR1 is SGHKS and CDR2 YYEKEE (reference sequence). V was cut by 1 base and J by 4 bases, with 10 bases left in between. The DNA for the CDR3 is TGTGCCAGCAGCTTGAGACAGGAAGCAGATACGCAGTATTTT. Translating it yields CASSLRQEADTQYF.

This chain connects TRBV2 to TRBJ1-2; 8 bases line up with TRBD1. The CDR3 loop spans 15 amino acids. V dropped 5 bases and J dropped 8; count of bases not matched to a gene: 13. Germline CDR1 SNHLY, CDR2 FYNNEI. CDR3 sequence (DNA): TGTGCCAGCAGTACCCAGGGGGCAACTCGAGCAGGCTACACCTTC. It specifies CASSTQGATRAGYTF.

The V and J genes are TRBV2 and TRBJ1-4, with D tentatively TRBD1 (5 bases). There are 16 residues in the CDR3. Deletions cut 0 bases from V and 8 bases from J, with 16 bases between. Germline V lookup: CDR1 SNHLY, CDR2 FYNNEI. This CDR3 is CASSEALQGLGEKLFF. In nucleotides, the CDR3 is TGTGCCAGCAGTGAAGCGCTTCAGGGATTAGGGGAAAAACTGTTTTTT.

This sequence joins TRBV7-2 and TRBJ2-5, with 9 nucleotides matching TRBD2. The CDR3 sequence is 15 residues long. V lost 7 bases, J lost 1 base, and 7 bases stayed unmatched. Germline CDR1 is SGHTA and CDR2 is FQGNSA. CDR3 bases: TGTGCCAGCACCGAGGGTAGCGGGAGCCAAGAGACCCAGTACTTC. This translates into CASTEGSGSQETQYF.

This clone was counted a few times. J is TRBJ1-5 and V is TRBV5-1; D gene unclear. CDR1 SGHRS and CDR2 YFSETQ come from the germline V gene. This CDR3 comprises 15 residues. Deletions cut 2 bases from V and 2 bases from J, with 11 bases between. CDR3 residues: CASSLTPDGNQPQHF. CDR3 nucleotides: TGCGCCAGCAGCTTAACACCAGATGGCAATCAGCCCCAGCATTTT.

V gene TRBV13 combines with J gene TRBJ1-2, with 11 bases that match TRBD1. The J segment lost 7 bases and the V segment lost 4 bases, leaving 11 bases of the junction unmatched. The CDR3 has 16 residues. CDR1 is PRHDT and CDR2 is FYEKMQ in the germline V gene (reference sequence). CDR3 in amino acids: CASSSPRGQGASGYTF. The CDR3 DNA follows: TGTGCCAGCAGCTCCCCCCGAGGACAGGGGGCTTCTGGCTACACCTTC.

This chain uses TRBV7-6 with TRBJ2-3; 9 positions agree with TRBD2. J was trimmed by 2 bases and V by 0 bases; bases with no gene match: 3. CDR1 is SGHVS, CDR2 FNYEAQ, per germline. This CDR3 spans 16 amino acids. CDR3 nucleotides: TGTGCCAGCAGCTTAGCAATAGCGGGGGACACAGATACGCAGTATTTT. It encodes CASSLAIAGDTDTQYF.

V usage is TRBV10-3 and J usage is TRBJ2-7; 10 positions agree with TRBD1. Per germline, CDR1 ENHRY and CDR2 SYGVKD. The V segment lost 3 bases and the J segment 4 bases; nucleotides outside the gene matches: 9. CDR3 length: 16 amino acids. The CDR3 here is CAISDSRDRGRYEQYF. CDR3 sequence (DNA): TGTGCCATCAGTGATTCCCGGGACAGGGGCAGGTACGAGCAGTACTTC.

This chain joins TRBV4-1 and TRBJ2-7; 8 positions agree with TRBD1. CDR1 and CDR2 (germline): MGHRA, YSYEKL. This CDR3 spans 15 amino acids. The junction had 6 bases not matched to a gene; V was cut back by 2 bases and J by 3 bases. CDR3 amino acids: CASSQTTGANYEQYV. CDR3 coding DNA: TGCGCCAGCAGCCAAACGACAGGGGCCAACTACGAGCAGTACGTC.

The V gene is TRBV5-1, the J gene TRBJ2-3, with 7 positions matching TRBD1. This CDR3 contains 13 residues. The germline V gene has CDR1 SGHRS and CDR2 YFSETQ. Unmatched junction bases numbered 0, after V lost 0 bases and J lost 5 bases. CDR3 DNA sequence: TGCGCCAGCAGCTTGGGGACAGGAGATACGCAGTATTTT. It encodes CASSLGTGDTQYF.

This chain connects TRBV7-9 to TRBJ2-7, with 8 bases that match TRBD1. Trimming cost V 4 bases and J 2 bases; bases outside gene matches: 7. Germline-derived CDR1 and CDR2 are SEHNR and FQNEAQ (reference sequence). This CDR3 is built from 15 residues. Here the CDR3 reads CASSSTGTGAYEQYF. The CDR3 coding sequence is TGTGCCAGCAGCTCGACCGGGACAGGAGCCTACGAGCAGTACTTC.

This chain uses TRBV2 with TRBJ1-1; TRBD1 aligns across 9 bases. CDR3 size: 19 residues. The germline V gene encodes CDR1 SNHLY and CDR2 FYNNEI. V gave up 5 bases and J gave up 2 bases; unmatched junction bases: 18. Here the CDR3 reads CASSNTDVGTGFVNTEAFF. CDR3 DNA sequence: TGTGCCAGCAGTAATACAGACGTTGGGACAGGGTTTGTAAACACTGAAGCTTTCTTT.

This rearrangement joins TRBV4-3 to TRBJ1-3; 9 nucleotides align to TRBD1. The trim removed 0 bases at V and 0 bases at J, leaving 12 bases unmatched. CDR1 and CDR2 (germline): LGHNA, YSLEER. This CDR3 has 20 residues. The CDR3 nucleotides read TGCGCCAGCAGCCAAGATCGGGCTTATAACAGGGGGCACTCTGGAAACACCATATATTTT. Amino acids: CASSQDRAYNRGHSGNTIYF.